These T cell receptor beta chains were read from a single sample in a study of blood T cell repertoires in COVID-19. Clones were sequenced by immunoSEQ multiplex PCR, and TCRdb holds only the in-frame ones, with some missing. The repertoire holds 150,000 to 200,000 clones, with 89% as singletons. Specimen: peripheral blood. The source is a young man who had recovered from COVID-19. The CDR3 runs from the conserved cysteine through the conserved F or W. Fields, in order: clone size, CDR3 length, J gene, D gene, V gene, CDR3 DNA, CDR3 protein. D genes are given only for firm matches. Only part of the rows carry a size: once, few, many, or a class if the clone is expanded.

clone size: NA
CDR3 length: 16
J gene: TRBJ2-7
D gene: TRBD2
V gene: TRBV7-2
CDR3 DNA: TGTGCCAGCAGCTCCCAGGGAGCGGGAGGAAACCACGAGCAGTACTTC
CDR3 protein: CASSSQGAGGNHEQYF

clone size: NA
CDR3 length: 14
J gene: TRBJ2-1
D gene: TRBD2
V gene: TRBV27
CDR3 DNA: TGTGCCAGTCGACTAGCGGGCGGCCCTCGGGAGCAGTTCTTC
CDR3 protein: CASRLAGGPREQFF

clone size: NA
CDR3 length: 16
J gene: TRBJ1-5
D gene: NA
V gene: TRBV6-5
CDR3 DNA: TGTGCCAGCAGTTACCCAAGACAGAGTCTCAATCAGCCCCAGCATTTT
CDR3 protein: CASSYPRQSLNQPQHF

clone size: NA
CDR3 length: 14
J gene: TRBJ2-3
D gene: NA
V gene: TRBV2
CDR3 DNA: TGTGCCAGCAGTGAGTTAGTGTTGGCAGATACGCAGTATTTT
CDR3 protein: CASSELVLADTQYF

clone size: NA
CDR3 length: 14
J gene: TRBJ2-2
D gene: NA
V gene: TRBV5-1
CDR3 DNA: TGCGCCAGCAGCGTTTCAGATAAGACCGGGGAGCTGTTTTTT
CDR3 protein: CASSVSDKTGELFF

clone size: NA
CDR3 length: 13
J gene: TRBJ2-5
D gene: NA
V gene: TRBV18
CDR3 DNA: TGTGCCAGCTCACCAGGGGCGTTAGAGACCCAGTACTTC
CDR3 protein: CASSPGALETQYF

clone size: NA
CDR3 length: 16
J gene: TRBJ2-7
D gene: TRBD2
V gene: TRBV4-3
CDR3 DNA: TGCGCCAGCAGCCAAGATCTCGAGGGAGGGCTCTACGAGCAGTACTTC
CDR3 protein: CASSQDLEGGLYEQYF

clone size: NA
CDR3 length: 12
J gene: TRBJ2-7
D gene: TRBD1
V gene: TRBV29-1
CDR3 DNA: TGCAGCGGCTCAGGGGGCCCGGACGAGCAGTACTTC
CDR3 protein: CSGSGGPDEQYF

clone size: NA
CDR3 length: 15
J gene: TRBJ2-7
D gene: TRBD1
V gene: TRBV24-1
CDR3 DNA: TGTGCCACCAGTGATCCGGGACAGGGGCGTTACGAGCAGTACTTC
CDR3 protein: CATSDPGQGRYEQYF

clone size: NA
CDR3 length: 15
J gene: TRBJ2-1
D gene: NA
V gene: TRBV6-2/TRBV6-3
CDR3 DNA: TGTGCCAGCAGCCGTGACACAACTTCCTACAATGAGCAGTTCTTC
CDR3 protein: CASSRDTTSYNEQFF

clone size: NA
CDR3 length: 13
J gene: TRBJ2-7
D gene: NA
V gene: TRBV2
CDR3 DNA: TGTGCCAGCAGGGAGGATAGCTCCTACGAGCAGTACTTC
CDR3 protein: CASREDSSYEQYF

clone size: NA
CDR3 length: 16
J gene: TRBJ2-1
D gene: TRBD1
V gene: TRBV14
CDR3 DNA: TGTGCCAGCACTTGGGGATCTGGGACAGGGGGCACTGAGCAGTTCTTC
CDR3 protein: CASTWGSGTGGTEQFF

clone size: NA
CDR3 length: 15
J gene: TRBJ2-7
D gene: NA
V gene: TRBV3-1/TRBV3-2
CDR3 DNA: TGTGCCAGCAGCCGCCGCGGGACGGGCTCTGGCGAGCAGTACTTC
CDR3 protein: CASSRRGTGSGEQYF

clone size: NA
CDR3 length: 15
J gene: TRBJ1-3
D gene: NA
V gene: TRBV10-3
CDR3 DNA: TGTGCCATCAGTGAGTCAGAGGCGGGGGGAAACACCATATATTTT
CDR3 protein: CAISESEAGGNTIYF

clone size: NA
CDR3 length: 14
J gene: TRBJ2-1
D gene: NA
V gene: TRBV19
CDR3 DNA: TGTGCCAGTAGTATCGGGGGTAGCTACAATGAGCAGTTCTTC
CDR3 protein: CASSIGGSYNEQFF

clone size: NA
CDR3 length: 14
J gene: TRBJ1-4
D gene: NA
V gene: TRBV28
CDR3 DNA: TGTGCCAGCAGTTTTCCGACAGTTAATGAAAAACTGTTTTTT
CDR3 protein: CASSFPTVNEKLFF

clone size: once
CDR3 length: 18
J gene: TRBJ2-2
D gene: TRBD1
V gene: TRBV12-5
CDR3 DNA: TGTGCTAGTGGTTCATGGGGACAGGGCAACGCGAACACCGGGGAGCTGTTTTTT
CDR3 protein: CASGSWGQGNANTGELFF

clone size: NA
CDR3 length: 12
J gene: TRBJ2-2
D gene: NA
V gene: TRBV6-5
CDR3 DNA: TGTGCCAGCTGGCGGAGGACCGGGGAGCTGTTTTTT
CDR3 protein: CASWRRTGELFF

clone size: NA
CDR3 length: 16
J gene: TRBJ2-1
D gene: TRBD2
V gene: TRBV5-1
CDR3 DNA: TGCGCCAGCAGTCGACTAGCGGGAGGACCCTACAATGAGCAGTTCTTC
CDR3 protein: CASSRLAGGPYNEQFF

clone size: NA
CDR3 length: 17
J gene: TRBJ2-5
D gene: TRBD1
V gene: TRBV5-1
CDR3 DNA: TGCGCCAGCAGCCCACAACCCGGGACAGGGGGCAGAGAGACCCAGTACTTC
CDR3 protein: CASSPQPGTGGRETQYF

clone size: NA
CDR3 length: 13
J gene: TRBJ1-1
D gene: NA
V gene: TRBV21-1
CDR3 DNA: TGTGCCAGCAGCTACCGGGGGAACACTGAAGCTTTCTTT
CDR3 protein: CASSYRGNTEAFF

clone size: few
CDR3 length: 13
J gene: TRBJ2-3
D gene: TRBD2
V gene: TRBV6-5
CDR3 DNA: TGTGCCACCCGGACTAGCGGCACAGATACGCAGTATTTT
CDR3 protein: CATRTSGTDTQYF

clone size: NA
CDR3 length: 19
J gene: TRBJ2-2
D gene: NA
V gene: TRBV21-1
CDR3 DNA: TGTGCCAGCAGCAAACCGCAGGGGACTAGCGGGAGGAAGGTCGGGGAGCTGTTTTTT
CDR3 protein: CASSKPQGTSGRKVGELFF

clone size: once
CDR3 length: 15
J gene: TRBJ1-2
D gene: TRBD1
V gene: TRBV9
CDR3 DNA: TGTGCCAGCAGCGGGGGTACAGGGGATCTCTATGGCTACACCTTC
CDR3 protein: CASSGGTGDLYGYTF

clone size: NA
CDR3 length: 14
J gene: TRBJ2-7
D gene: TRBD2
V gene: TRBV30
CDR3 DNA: TGTGCCTGGCGACTAGCGGGGGTCATCTACGAGCAGTACTTC
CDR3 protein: CAWRLAGVIYEQYF

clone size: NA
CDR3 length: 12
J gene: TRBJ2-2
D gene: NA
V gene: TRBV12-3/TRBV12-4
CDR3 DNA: TGTGCCGGGTCACGGGGCACCGGGGAGCTGTTTTTT
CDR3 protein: CAGSRGTGELFF

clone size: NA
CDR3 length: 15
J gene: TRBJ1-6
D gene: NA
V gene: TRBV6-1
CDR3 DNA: TGTGCCAGCACAACATTCGCAGGGGTAAATTCACCCCTCCACTTT
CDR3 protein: CASTTFAGVNSPLHF

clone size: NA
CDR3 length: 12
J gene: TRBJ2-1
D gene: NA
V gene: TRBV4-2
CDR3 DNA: TGTGCCAGCGTCGGGAACTACAATGAGCAGTTCTTC
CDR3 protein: CASVGNYNEQFF

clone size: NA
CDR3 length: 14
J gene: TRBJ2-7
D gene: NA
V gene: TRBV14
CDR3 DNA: TGTGCCAGCAGCCAAGGGGGCCTACCCTACGAGCAGTACTTC
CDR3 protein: CASSQGGLPYEQYF

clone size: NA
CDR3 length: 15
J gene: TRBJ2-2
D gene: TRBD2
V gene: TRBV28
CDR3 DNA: TGTGCCAGCAGTTTATTTGGGAGGGACACCGGGGAGCTGTTTTTT
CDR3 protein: CASSLFGRDTGELFF

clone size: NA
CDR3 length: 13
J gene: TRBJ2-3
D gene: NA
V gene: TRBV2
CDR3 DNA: TGTGCCAGCAGTGATTCTAGCACAGATACGCAGTATTTT
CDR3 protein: CASSDSSTDTQYF

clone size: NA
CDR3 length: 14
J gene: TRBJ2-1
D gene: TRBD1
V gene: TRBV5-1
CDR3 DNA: TGCGCCAGCAGCCACGGACAGGGGGGGAATGAGCAGTTCTTC
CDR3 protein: CASSHGQGGNEQFF

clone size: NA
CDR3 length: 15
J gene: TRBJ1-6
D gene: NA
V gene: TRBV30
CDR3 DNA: TGTGCCTGGAGCCGGGTCTCGAAGAGGGATTCACCCCTCCACTTT
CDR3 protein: CAWSRVSKRDSPLHF

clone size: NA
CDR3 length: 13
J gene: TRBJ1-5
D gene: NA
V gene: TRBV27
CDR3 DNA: TGTGCCAGCAGACCATCGGGGAATCAGCCCCAGCATTTT
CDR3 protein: CASRPSGNQPQHF

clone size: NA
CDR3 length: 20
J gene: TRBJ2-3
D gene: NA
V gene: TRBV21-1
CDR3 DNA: TGTGCCAGCAGCAAAGCTTGGCTAGCGGGAGGGCCAGGGTCAACAGATACGCAGTATTTT
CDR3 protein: CASSKAWLAGGPGSTDTQYF

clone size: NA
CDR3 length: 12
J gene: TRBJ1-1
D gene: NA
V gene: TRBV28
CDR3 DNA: TGTGCCAGCAAACAGGGCCTCACTGAAGCTTTCTTT
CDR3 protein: CASKQGLTEAFF

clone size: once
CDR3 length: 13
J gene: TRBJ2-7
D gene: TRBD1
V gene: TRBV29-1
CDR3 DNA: TGCAGCGCCCGGACAGGGAGTGTCTACGAGCAGTACTTC
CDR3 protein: CSARTGSVYEQYF

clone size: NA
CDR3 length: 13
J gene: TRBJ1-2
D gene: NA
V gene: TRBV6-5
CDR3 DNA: TGTGCCAGCAGCACAACCCCAAACTATGGCTACACCTTC
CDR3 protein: CASSTTPNYGYTF

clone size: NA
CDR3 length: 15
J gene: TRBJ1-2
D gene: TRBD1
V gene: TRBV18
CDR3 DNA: TGTGCCAGCTCACCGGACCAGGGGGCCTCTGGTGGCTACACCTTC
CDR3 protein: CASSPDQGASGGYTF

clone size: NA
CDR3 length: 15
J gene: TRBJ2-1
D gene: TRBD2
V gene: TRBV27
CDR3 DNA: TGTGCCAGCGGAACTAGCGGACTAATATACAATGAGCAGTTCTTC
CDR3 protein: CASGTSGLIYNEQFF

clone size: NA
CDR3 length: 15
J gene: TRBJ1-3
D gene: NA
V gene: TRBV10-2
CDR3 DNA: TGCGCCAGCAGTGAAAAGCCCCGCTCTGGAAACACCATATATTTT
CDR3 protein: CASSEKPRSGNTIYF

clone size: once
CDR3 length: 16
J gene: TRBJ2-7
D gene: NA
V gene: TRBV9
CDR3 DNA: TGTGCCAGCGCCCCCGACTCTGGTAGCGGTGCCTACGAGCAGTACTTC
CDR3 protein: CASAPDSGSGAYEQYF

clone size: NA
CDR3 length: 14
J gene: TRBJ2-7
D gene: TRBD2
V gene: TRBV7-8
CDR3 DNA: TGTGCCAGCAGCCAGTCGGGACTAGCGGGCGAGCAGTACTTC
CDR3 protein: CASSQSGLAGEQYF

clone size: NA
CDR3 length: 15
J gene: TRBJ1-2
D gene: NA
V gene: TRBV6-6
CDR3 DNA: TGTGCCAGCAGTTACCAAGGGGAGGGAGGATATGGCTACACCTTC
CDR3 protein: CASSYQGEGGYGYTF

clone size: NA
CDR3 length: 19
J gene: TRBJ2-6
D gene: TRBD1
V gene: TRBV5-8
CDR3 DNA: TGTGCCAGCAGCTCTCCACGGACAGGGGTATCATATGGGGCCAACGTCCTGACTTTC
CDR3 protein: CASSSPRTGVSYGANVLTF

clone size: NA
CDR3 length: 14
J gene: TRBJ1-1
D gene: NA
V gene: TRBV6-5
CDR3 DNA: TGTGCCAGCAGAGAGGGACTCGCGAACACTGAAGCTTTCTTT
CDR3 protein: CASREGLANTEAFF

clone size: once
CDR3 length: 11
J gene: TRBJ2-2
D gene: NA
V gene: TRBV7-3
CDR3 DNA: TGTGCCAGCAGCTTAGAGGGGGAGCTGTTTTTT
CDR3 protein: CASSLEGELFF

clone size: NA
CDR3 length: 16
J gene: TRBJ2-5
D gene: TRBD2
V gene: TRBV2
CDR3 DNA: TGTGCCAGCAGTGGGGAGGGAACTCCCTTAAAAGAGACCCAGTACTTC
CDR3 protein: CASSGEGTPLKETQYF

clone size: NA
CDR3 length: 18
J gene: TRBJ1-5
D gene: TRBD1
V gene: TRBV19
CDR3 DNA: TGTGCCAGTAGTATCGGGACAGGACCCGGGCTCCACAATCAGCCCCAGCATTTT
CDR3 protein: CASSIGTGPGLHNQPQHF

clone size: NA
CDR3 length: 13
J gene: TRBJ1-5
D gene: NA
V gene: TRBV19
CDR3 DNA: TGTGCCAGTCGCTACCGAGGCAATCAGCCCCAGCATTTT
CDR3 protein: CASRYRGNQPQHF

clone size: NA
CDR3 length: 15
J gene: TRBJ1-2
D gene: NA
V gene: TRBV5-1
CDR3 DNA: TGCGCCAGCAGCTTATACAGGGAATCTAACTATGGCTACACCTTC
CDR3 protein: CASSLYRESNYGYTF

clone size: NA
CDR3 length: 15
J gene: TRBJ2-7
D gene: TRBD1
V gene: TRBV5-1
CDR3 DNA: TGCGCCAGCAGCCCGAGATCGGGACAGGGGACCGAGCAGTACTTC
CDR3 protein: CASSPRSGQGTEQYF

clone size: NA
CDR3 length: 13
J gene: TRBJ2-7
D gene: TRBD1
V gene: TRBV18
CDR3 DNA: TGTGCCAGTGTAGGACAGGACTCCTACGAGCAGTACTTC
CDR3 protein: CASVGQDSYEQYF

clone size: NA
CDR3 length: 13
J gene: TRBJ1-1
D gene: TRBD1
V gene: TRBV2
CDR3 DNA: TGTGCCAGCAGCCGACAGGGATACACTGAAGCTTTCTTT
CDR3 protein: CASSRQGYTEAFF